The sequence of this TCR beta chain was determined in a study of blood T cell repertoires in COVID-19. The data were produced by immunoSEQ multiplex PCR, yet TCRdb's version contains in-frame clones alone and is incomplete. The data hold fewer than 150,000 clones, with 80% to 90% observed a single time. The specimen sequenced was peripheral blood. The origin of this receptor is a man aged 70 or older who had recovered from COVID-19.

The CDR3 reads CASTPRTGGSYEQYF. The CDR3 DNA sequence: TGTGCCAGCACCCCGCGCACAGGGGGCTCCTACGAGCAGTACTTC. This chain connects TRBV11-1 to TRBJ2-7, with 8 bases fitting TRBD1. The junction had 8 bases not matched to a gene; V was cut back by 7 bases and J by 0 bases. The CDR3 covers 15 residues. Germline loops: CDR1 SGHAT, CDR2 FQDESV (reference sequence).